The 20 T cell receptor beta chains in this list originate from one sample, sequenced in a study of blood T cell repertoires in COVID-19 (dated by TCRdb to about 2020). The library was produced with the immunoSEQ multiplex PCR assay. TCRdb retrieved this table from immuneACCESS and kept in-frame rearrangements only. Not all clones are present; in checked studies, unresolved V genes account for under half, and no reason is known for the remainder. The sample table lists about 63,000 clones, around 80% of them with a count of one. 9.5% to 15% of the sample rests with the top ten. The sequenced sample was peripheral blood. Receptors originate from a human donor in a cohort sampled during active COVID-19.

This chain joins TRBV5-1 and TRBJ1-2; D perhaps matches TRBD1 (6 bases). This CDR3 has 13 amino acids. Between the trimmed V and J ends, which lost 4 bases and 3 bases, there was a span of 10 bases. The germline CDR1 and CDR2 sequences are SGHRS and YFSETQ. CDR3 coding DNA: TGCGCCAGCAGCAGGGAGGGGGACTATGGCTACACCTTC. Encoded protein: CASSREGDYGYTF.

The chain has TRBV25-1 and TRBJ1-2; 8 positions match TRBD1. The CDR3 is 13 residues long. V trimming: 10 bases; J trimming: 4 bases; junction bases outside the gene matches: 8. CDR1 and CDR2 (germline): MGHDK, SYGVNS. CDR3 amino acids: CATLGTGLYGYTF. The CDR3 DNA is TGTGCCACCCTAGGGACAGGCCTCTATGGCTACACCTTC.

This rearrangement joins TRBV7-9 to TRBJ2-5, with no clear D. The ends were cut back, 2 bases at V and 5 bases at J, with 6 bases in the middle. The germline V gene has CDR1 SEHNR and CDR2 FQNEAQ (reference sequence). The CDR3 spans 12 residues. CDR3 DNA: TGTGCCAGCAGCTTATCCCTGGAGACCCAGTACTTC. This gives the protein CASSLSLETQYF.

The chain is built from TRBV15 and TRBJ1-1; 7 bases map to TRBD1. With V trimmed by 4 bases and J by 0 bases, 2 bases remained unmatched. Germline CDR1 and CDR2: LNHNV and YYDKDF (reference sequence). The CDR3 runs to 14 residues. CDR3 sequence reads: CATSKQGLNTEAFF. The CDR3 DNA is TGTGCCACCAGCAAACAGGGGTTGAACACTGAAGCTTTCTTT.

The rearrangement links TRBV4-1 to TRBJ2-1; 8 nucleotides align to TRBD2. V shed 1 base, J shed 4 bases, and the junction held 15 bases outside the gene matches. CDR1 and CDR2 (germline): MGHRA, YSYEKL. This CDR3 region has 19 residues. This chain's CDR3 is CASSQVPNLGGAAYNEQFF. Written as DNA, the CDR3 is TGCGCCAGCAGCCAAGTGCCCAATCTCGGGGGGGCAGCGTACAATGAGCAGTTCTTC.

V and J are TRBV19 and TRBJ1-6, with D possibly being TRBD1 (5 bases). The CDR3 sequence is 13 residues long. Trimming removed 6 bases from V and 10 bases from J, with 13 bases in between. The germline V gene has CDR1 LNHDA and CDR2 SQIVND (reference sequence). In DNA, the CDR3 is TGTGCCAGTAGGGACAAGTGGGGCTCACCCCTCCACTTT. Translation: CASRDKWGSPLHF.

The V and J genes are TRBV7-9 and TRBJ1-1, with a tentative D call TRBD1 (5 bases). Germline assignment: CDR1 SEHNR and CDR2 FQNEAQ (reference sequence). The CDR3 is 13 amino acids. The V gene lost 3 bases and the J gene lost 4 bases, with 9 bases spanning the gap. The CDR3 bases are TGTGCCAGCAGCTTTCACGGGGGCACTGAAGCTTTCTTT. Protein sequence: CASSFHGGTEAFF.

CDR3 sequence reads: CASSQDSLGGTEAFF. CDR3 DNA sequence: TGTGCCAGCAGCCAAGACTCTCTGGGGGGTACTGAAGCTTTCTTT. The chain employs TRBV13 and TRBJ1-1, with D maybe TRBD1 (5 bases). With 5 bases removed from V and 5 bases from J, the gap between germline ends came to 18 bases. Germline V CDR1 and CDR2: PRHDT, FYEKMQ (reference sequence). The CDR3 sequence is 15 residues long.

This sequence joins TRBV28 and TRBJ1-1; D gene unclear. Per the germline V gene, CDR1 is MDHEN and CDR2 is SYDVKM. The CDR3 is 14 amino acids. The V end lost 7 bases, the J end lost 1 base, and 13 bases lay between the germline ends. CDR3 DNA: TGTGCCAGCAAACCGCACAGATCGAACACTGAAGCTTTCTTT. Protein: CASKPHRSNTEAFF.

The chain carries TRBV9 and TRBJ2-5; 8 bases align to TRBD2. The CDR3 is 14 residues long. Germline V CDR1 and CDR2: SGDLS, YYNGEE. V gave up 0 bases and J gave up 8 bases; unmatched junction bases: 6. CDR3 protein: CASSVGFGGGTQYF. The CDR3 DNA follows: TGTGCCAGCAGCGTAGGGTTCGGGGGGGGAACCCAGTACTTC.

The chain couples TRBV6-5 to TRBJ1-3; D is undetermined. The CDR3 length is 12 residues. Looked up from germline, CDR1 is MNHEY and CDR2 is SVGAGI. Trimming took 5 bases from V and 3 from J, leaving 5 bases between them. CDR3 amino acids: CASSPNGNTIYF. CDR3 coding DNA: TGTGCCAGCAGTCCAAATGGAAACACCATATATTTT.

The chain recombines TRBV5-1 with TRBJ1-1, with 7 bases that match TRBD1. This CDR3 has 14 residues. The V gene's germline CDR1 is SGHRS and CDR2 YFSETQ. Trimming cost V 3 bases and J 6 bases; bases outside gene matches: 8. The DNA of the CDR3 is TGCGCCAGCAGCTCCAGACAGGGAGAGGCTGAAGCTTTCTTT. Translation gives CASSSRQGEAEAFF.

This clone has a handful of counts. The sample has other DNA sequences that encode this CDR3 too. The chain couples TRBV5-1 to TRBJ2-7, with D maybe TRBD1 (5 bases). Looked up from germline, CDR1 is SGHRS and CDR2 is YFSETQ. The V end lost 0 bases, the J end lost 7 bases, and 14 bases lay between the germline ends. The CDR3 has 14 amino acids. The CDR3 sequence: CASSLGQGLREQYF. The CDR3, as DNA: TGCGCCAGCAGCTTGGGCCAGGGTCTCAGGGAGCAGTACTTC.

This clone was seen more than once but under ten times. The chain couples TRBV5-1 to TRBJ2-7; possibly TRBD1 for D (6 bases). This CDR3 is built from 14 residues. Trimming pared 4 bases from V and 3 bases from J, leaving 14 bases between. CDR1 is SGHRS and CDR2 is YFSETQ in the germline V gene. The CDR3 is CASSNPGDLYEQYF. The CDR3 DNA follows: TGCGCCAGCAGCAACCCAGGGGACCTCTACGAGCAGTACTTC.

The chain is built from TRBV27 and TRBJ2-6; D is unresolved. The germline V gene encodes CDR1 MNHEY and CDR2 SMNVEV (reference sequence). Trimming shortened V by 1 base and J by 0 bases, and 7 bases separated the two germline ends. The CDR3 is 16 residues long. DNA for the CDR3: TGTGCCAGCAGTTTATATTCGTTCTCTGGGGCCAACGTCCTGACTTTC. It specifies CASSLYSFSGANVLTF.

The table lists this clone with a count of one. V and J are TRBV19 and TRBJ1-5; 7 nucleotides match TRBD1. J lost 11 bases, V lost 6 bases, and 13 bases had no gene match. The CDR3 runs to 14 residues. Germline-derived CDR1 and CDR2 are LNHDA and SQIVND (reference sequence). CDR3 DNA: TGTGCCAGTAGCGGGACAGTTGGGTTCGGGGCCCAGCATTTT. Translated, it gives CASSGTVGFGAQHF.

The sample holds a few counts of this clone. This chain connects TRBV7-9 to TRBJ1-1, with D possibly matching TRBD1 (6 bases). This CDR3 has 13 amino acids. The ends were cut back, 1 base at V and 8 bases at J, with 11 bases in the middle. Germline-derived CDR1 and CDR2 are SEHNR and FQNEAQ (reference sequence). CDR3 sequence: CASSLVGTPEAFF. DNA of the CDR3: TGTGCCAGCAGCTTAGTAGGGACACCCGAAGCTTTCTTT.

The CDR3 spells CASSLLLQPQHF. The CDR3 bases are TGTGCCAGCAGTTTACTCCTTCAGCCCCAGCATTTT. This chain connects TRBV28 to TRBJ1-5; no reliable D call. Germline V lookup: CDR1 MDHEN, CDR2 SYDVKM. The CDR3 consists of 12 residues. V shed 2 bases and J shed 6 bases, with 5 bases lying between them.

The genes are TRBV7-8 and TRBJ2-7; D might be TRBD1 (5 bases). V gave up 1 base and J gave up 11 bases, with 12 bases separating them. CDR1 and CDR2 from the germline V gene are SGHVS and FQNEAQ. This CDR3 spans 12 amino acids. This CDR3 reads CASSLVGAMEYF. The CDR3 region has the DNA TGTGCCAGCAGCTTAGTTGGGGCGATGGAGTACTTC.

This sequence joins TRBV28 and TRBJ2-7; TRBD1 matches at 8 bases. Germline CDR1 MDHEN, CDR2 SYDVKM. The CDR3 contains 15 residues. The V segment lost 6 bases and the J segment 0 bases; nucleotides outside the gene matches: 7. The CDR3 region is CASSWTGPNSYEQYF. The CDR3 DNA reads as TGTGCCAGCAGCTGGACAGGGCCTAACTCCTACGAGCAGTACTTC.